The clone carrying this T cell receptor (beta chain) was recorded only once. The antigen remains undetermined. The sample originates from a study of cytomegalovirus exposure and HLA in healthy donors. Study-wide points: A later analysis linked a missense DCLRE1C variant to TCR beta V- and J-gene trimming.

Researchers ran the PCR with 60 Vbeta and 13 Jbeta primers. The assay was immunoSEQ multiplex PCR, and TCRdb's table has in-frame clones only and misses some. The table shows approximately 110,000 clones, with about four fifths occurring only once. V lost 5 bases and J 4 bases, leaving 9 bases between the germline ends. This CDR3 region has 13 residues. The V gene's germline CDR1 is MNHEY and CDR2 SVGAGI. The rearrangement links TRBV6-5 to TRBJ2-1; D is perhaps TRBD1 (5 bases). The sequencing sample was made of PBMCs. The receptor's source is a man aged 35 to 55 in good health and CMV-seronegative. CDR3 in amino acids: CASSPRQYNEQFF. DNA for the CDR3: TGTGCCAGCAGTCCCCGACAGTACAATGAGCAGTTCTTC.